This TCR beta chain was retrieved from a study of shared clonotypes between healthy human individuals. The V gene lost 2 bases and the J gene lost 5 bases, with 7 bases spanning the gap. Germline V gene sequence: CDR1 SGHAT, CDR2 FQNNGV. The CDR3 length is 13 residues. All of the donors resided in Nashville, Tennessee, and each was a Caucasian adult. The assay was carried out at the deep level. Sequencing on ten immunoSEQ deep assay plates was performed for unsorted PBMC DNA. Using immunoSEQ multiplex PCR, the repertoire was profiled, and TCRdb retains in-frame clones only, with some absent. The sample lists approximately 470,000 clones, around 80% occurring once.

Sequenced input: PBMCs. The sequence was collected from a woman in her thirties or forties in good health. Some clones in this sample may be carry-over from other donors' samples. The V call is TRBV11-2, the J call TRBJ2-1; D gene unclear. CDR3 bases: TGTGCCAGCAGCTTATCAGAAAACAATGAGCAGTTCTTC. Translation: CASSLSENNEQFF.